Below, 11 T cell receptor beta chains from the same sample are listed, as sequenced in a study of early T cells in non-severe SARS-CoV-2 infection. TCRdb re-called the 5' RACE reads through MiXCR, storing one row per CDR3 protein. This table has some 100,000 distinct CDR3 sequences, over 12% appearing once. The sample consisted of whole blood. The receptors shown here come from an adult who was a healthcare worker with PCR-confirmed SARS-CoV-2 infection or an uninfected control (not recorded which).

At least ten counts were recorded for this clonotype. This chain joins TRBV11-1 and TRBJ2-5; possibly TRBD1 or TRBD2 for D (5 bases each). V lost 4 bases and J 1 base, leaving 16 bases between the germline ends. The CDR3 has 16 amino acids. Germline CDR1 reads SGHAT; CDR2 reads FQDESV (reference sequence). The CDR3 DNA is TGTGCCAGCAGCTCCTGGGACGTGGCTTCCCAAGAGACCCAGTACTTC. Translating it yields CASSSWDVASQETQYF. The variable domain in full, completed from reference TRBV11-1 and TRBJ2-5, reads EAEVAQSPRYKITEKSQAVAFWCDPISGHATLYWYRQILGQGPELLVQFQDESVVDDSQLPKDRFSAERLKGVDSTLKIQPAELGDSAMYLCASSSWDVASQETQYFGPGTRLLVL.

A few counts support this clonotype. V usage is TRBV7-8 and J usage is TRBJ2-7; TRBD1 matches at 11 bases. V dropped 5 bases and J dropped 0; count of bases not matched to a gene: 9. The CDR3 has 17 residues. Germline lookup yields CDR1 SGHVS and CDR2 FQNEAQ. Written as DNA, the CDR3 is TGTGCCAGCAGCACCCGGGGGACAGGGGGTAGCTCCTACGAGCAGTACGTC. It codes for CASSTRGTGGSSYEQYV.

This clonotype has a count of ten or more. DNA for the CDR3: TGTGCCAGTAGCCGGACAGGGGGCTCGAGACAGCCCCAGCATTTT. Translating it yields CASSRTGGSRQPQHF. The rearrangement links TRBV19 to TRBJ1-5, with 11 bases identical to TRBD1. The trim removed 6 bases at V and 7 bases at J, leaving 8 bases unmatched. From germline, CDR1 is LNHDA and CDR2 SQIVND (reference sequence). The CDR3 totals 15 residues. Variable domain in full (rest from reference TRBV19 and TRBJ1-5): DGGITQSPKYLFRKEGQNVTLSCEQNLNHDAMYWYRQDPGQGLRLIYYSQIVNDFQKGDIAEGYSVSREKKESFPLTVTSAQKNPTAFYLCASSRTGGSRQPQHFGDGTRLSIL.

The chain employs TRBV6-6 and TRBJ1-2; D remains ambiguous. The germline V gene has CDR1 MNHNY and CDR2 SVGAGI (reference sequence). The CDR3 spans 10 residues. V was shortened by 4 bases and J by 8 bases, with 5 bases between the two germline ends. The CDR3 DNA reads TGTGCCAGCAGTTCGGAGGGCTACACCTTC. Protein sequence: CASSSEGYTF.

This clonotype was seen only a few times. The J gene is TRBJ2-3, the V gene TRBV6-6; 11 positions agree with TRBD2. The CDR3 has 15 amino acids. CDR1 and CDR2 from the germline V gene are MNHNY and SVGAGI (reference sequence). The ends lost 7 bases at V and 8 bases at J; junction bases unmatched: 11. Here the CDR3 DNA reads TGTGCCAGCACCTCTACTAGCGGGGGAAGAACTACGCAGTATTTT. This encodes CASTSTSGGRTTQYF.

Only a few counts were recorded for this clonotype. The chain recombines TRBV11-2 with TRBJ2-7; D assignment may be TRBD1 or TRBD2 (5 bases each). The germline V gene has CDR1 SGHAT and CDR2 FQNNGV. The CDR3 runs 14 residues. Trimming pared 3 bases from V and 6 bases from J, leaving 15 bases between. CDR3 DNA sequence: TGTGCCAGCAGCTTCGCAGGGAGTGGGGCCGAGCAGTACGTC. Translation: CASSFAGSGAEQYV.

This rearrangement joins TRBV20-1 to TRBJ2-2; 9 bases align to TRBD2. The junction had 4 bases not matched to a gene; V was cut back by 0 bases and J by 2 bases. Germline assignment: CDR1 DFQATT and CDR2 SNEGSKA (reference sequence). The CDR3 runs to 16 residues. For the CDR3, the DNA is TGCAGTGCTAGAGATAATAGCGGGGGTAACACCGGGGAGCTGTTTTTT. Translating it yields CSARDNSGGNTGELFF.

At least ten counts were recorded for this clonotype. The rearrangement joins TRBV12-3 or TRBV12-4 to TRBJ2-2; D could derive from TRBD1 or TRBD2 (5 bases each). The CDR3 runs 15 residues. The V end lost 7 bases, the J end lost 1 base, and 13 bases lay between the germline ends. Here the CDR3 DNA reads TGTGCCAGCAACCGGGGCGGAGAGAACACCGGGGAGCTGTTTTTT. Amino acid sequence: CASNRGGENTGELFF.

This clonotype came up many times. J is TRBJ1-2 and V is TRBV9; 10 bases agree with TRBD1. This CDR3 spans 16 amino acids. V trimming: 3 bases; J trimming: 3 bases; junction bases outside the gene matches: 8. In germline, CDR1 is SGDLS, CDR2 YYNGEE. This chain's CDR3 is CASSDDRGLSYYGYTF. DNA of the CDR3: TGTGCCAGCAGCGACGACAGGGGGCTGAGTTACTATGGCTACACCTTC.

The V and J genes are TRBV7-2 and TRBJ2-1; D ambiguous. V was pared by 1 base and J by 2 bases, with 9 bases between. The germline gives CDR1 SGHTA, CDR2 FQGNSA. This CDR3 is 15 amino acids long. The CDR3 nucleotides are TGTGCCAGCAGCTTAGATGCAGTTACCTACAATGAGCAGTTCTTC. It translates to CASSLDAVTYNEQFF.

Many counts were recorded for this clonotype. V and J are TRBV12-3 or TRBV12-4 and TRBJ1-6; 9 bases fit TRBD1. The CDR3 is 14 amino acids. Trimming took 6 bases from V and 7 from J; bases not matched to a gene: 4. The CDR3: CASSLGQGNSPLHF. The CDR3 coding sequence is TGTGCCAGCAGCCTTGGACAGGGGAATTCACCCCTCCACTTT.